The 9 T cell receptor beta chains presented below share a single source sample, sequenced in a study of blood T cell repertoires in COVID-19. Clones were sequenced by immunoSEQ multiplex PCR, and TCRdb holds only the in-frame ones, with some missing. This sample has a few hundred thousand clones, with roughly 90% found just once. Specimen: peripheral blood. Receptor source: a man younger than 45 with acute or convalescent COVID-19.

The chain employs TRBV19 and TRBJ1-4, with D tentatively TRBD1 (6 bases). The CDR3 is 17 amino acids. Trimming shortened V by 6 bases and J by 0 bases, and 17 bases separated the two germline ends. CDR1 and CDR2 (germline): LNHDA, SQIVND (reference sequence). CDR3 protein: CASSDRREGATNEKLFF. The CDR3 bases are TGTGCCAGTAGCGACAGGCGAGAGGGGGCAACTAATGAAAAACTGTTTTTT.

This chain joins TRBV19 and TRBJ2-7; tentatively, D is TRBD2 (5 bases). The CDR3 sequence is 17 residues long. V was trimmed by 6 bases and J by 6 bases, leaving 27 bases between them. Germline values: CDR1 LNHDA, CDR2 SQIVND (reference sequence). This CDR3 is CASREIAGGQEKAEQYF. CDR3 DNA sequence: TGTGCCAGTAGGGAAATCGCGGGCGGGCAGGAGAAGGCCGAGCAGTACTTC.

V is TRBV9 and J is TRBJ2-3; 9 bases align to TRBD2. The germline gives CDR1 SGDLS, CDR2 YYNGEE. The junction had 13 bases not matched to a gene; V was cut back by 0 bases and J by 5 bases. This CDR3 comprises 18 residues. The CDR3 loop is CASSVVPRGAGGQDTQYF. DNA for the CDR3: TGTGCCAGCAGCGTAGTCCCACGAGGGGCGGGGGGGCAAGATACGCAGTATTTT. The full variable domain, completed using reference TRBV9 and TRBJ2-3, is DSGVTQTPKHLITATGQRVTLRCSPRSGDLSVYWYQQSLDQGLQFLIQYYNGEERAKGNILERFSAQQFPDLHSELNLSSLELGDSALYFCASSVVPRGAGGQDTQYFGPGTRLTVL.

CDR3 loop: CASRRLAGGRGGEQYF. DNA of the CDR3: TGCGCCAGCAGGAGACTAGCGGGGGGCCGGGGCGGCGAGCAGTACTTC. The chain combines TRBV10-2 with TRBJ2-7, with 13 bases matching TRBD2. V lost 6 bases to trimming and J lost 6 bases; unmatched junction nucleotides: 11. The CDR3 extends over 16 amino acids. From germline, CDR1 is WSHSY and CDR2 SAAADI.

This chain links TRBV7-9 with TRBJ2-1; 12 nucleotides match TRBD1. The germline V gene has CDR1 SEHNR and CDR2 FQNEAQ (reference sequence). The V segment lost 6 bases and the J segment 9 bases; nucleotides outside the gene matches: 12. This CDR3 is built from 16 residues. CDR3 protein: CASSPGLGQGAREQFF. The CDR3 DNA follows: TGTGCCAGCAGTCCCGGGCTGGGACAGGGGGCTCGTGAGCAGTTCTTC.

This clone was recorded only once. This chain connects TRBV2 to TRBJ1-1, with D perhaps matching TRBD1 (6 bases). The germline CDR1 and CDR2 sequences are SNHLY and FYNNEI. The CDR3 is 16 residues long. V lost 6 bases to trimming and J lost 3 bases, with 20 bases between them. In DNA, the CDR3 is TGTGCCAGCAGGGGGAATACAGGGTCAGGATACACTGAAGCTTTCTTT. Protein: CASRGNTGSGYTEAFF.

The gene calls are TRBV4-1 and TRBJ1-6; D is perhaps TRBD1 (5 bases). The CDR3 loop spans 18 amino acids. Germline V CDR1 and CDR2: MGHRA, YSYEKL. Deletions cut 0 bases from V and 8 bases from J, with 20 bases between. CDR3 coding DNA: TGCGCCAGCAGCCAAGATGTGGGCAGGGTGTTTGGTCATTCACCCCTCCACTTT. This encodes CASSQDVGRVFGHSPLHF.

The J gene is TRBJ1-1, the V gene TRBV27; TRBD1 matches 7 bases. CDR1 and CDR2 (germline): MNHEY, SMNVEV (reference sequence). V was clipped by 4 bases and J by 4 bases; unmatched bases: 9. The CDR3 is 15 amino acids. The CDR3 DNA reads TGTGCCAGCAGTTCTCCGACAGGGTCGGTCACTGAAGCTTTCTTT. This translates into CASSSPTGSVTEAFF.

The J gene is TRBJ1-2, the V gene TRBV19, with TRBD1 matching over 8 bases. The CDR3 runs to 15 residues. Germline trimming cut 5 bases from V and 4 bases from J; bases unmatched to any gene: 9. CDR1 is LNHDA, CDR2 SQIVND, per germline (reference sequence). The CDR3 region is CASSPGGTGAYGYTF. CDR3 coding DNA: TGTGCCAGTAGTCCAGGGGGGACAGGTGCCTATGGCTACACCTTC. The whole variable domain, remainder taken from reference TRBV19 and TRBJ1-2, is DGGITQSPKYLFRKEGQNVTLSCEQNLNHDAMYWYRQDPGQGLRLIYYSQIVNDFQKGDIAEGYSVSREKKESFPLTVTSAQKNPTAFYLCASSPGGTGAYGYTFGSGTRLTVV.